These 14 T cell receptor beta chains share one sample of origin, sequenced in a study of blood T cell repertoires in COVID-19. The repertoire was sequenced with immunoSEQ multiplex PCR; TCRdb's copy has only in-frame clones and lacks some. The sample has roughly 250,000 clones, roughly four fifths seen once. Material for sequencing was peripheral blood. These receptor sequences come from a woman between 65 and 79 years old with acute or convalescent COVID-19.

The rearrangement uses TRBV5-1 and TRBJ2-1, with D unresolved. In germline, CDR1 is SGHRS, CDR2 YFSETQ. The CDR3 sequence is 17 residues long. The V gene lost 0 bases and the J gene lost 0 bases, with 13 bases spanning the gap. CDR3 residues: CASSLGLDVSSYNEQFF. CDR3 in DNA: TGCGCCAGCAGCTTGGGGCTAGATGTGAGCTCCTACAATGAGCAGTTCTTC.

V usage is TRBV30 and J usage is TRBJ2-2; 10 positions agree with TRBD1. This CDR3 contains 16 residues. The J segment lost 4 bases and the V segment lost 2 bases, leaving 7 bases of the junction unmatched. The V gene's germline CDR1 is GTSNPN and CDR2 SVGIG (reference sequence). The CDR3 here is CAWSNEDRGGTGELFF. CDR3 DNA sequence: TGTGCCTGGAGTAACGAGGACAGGGGGGGCACCGGGGAGCTGTTTTTT.

The V and J genes are TRBV3-1 (or the pseudogene TRBV3-2) and TRBJ1-2, with 8 positions matching TRBD1. The germline CDR1 and CDR2 sequences are LGHDT and YNNKEL (reference sequence). The CDR3 runs 16 residues. V shed 0 bases, J shed 4 bases, and the junction held 7 bases outside the gene matches. CDR3 in amino acids: CASSQEAQGARYGYTF. For the CDR3, the DNA is TGTGCCAGCAGCCAAGAAGCGCAGGGGGCTCGCTATGGCTACACCTTC.

About this clone: Other DNA sequences in the sample encode the same CDR3. CDR3 in DNA: TGTGCCAGCAATAGGGAGGGATCCAATCAGCCCCAGCATTTT. This codes for CASNREGSNQPQHF. V usage is TRBV2 and J usage is TRBJ1-5; D is unclear. The germline CDR1 and CDR2 sequences are SNHLY and FYNNEI. V lost 7 bases to trimming and J lost 3 bases, with 13 bases between them. This CDR3 comprises 14 residues.

The chain is built from TRBV6-5 and TRBJ2-7; 9 bases agree with TRBD2. CDR1 is MNHEY and CDR2 is SVGAGI in the germline V gene. Losses at the gene ends were 5 bases for V and 3 bases for J; bases not matched to a gene: 8. CDR3 length equals 15 residues. The CDR3 nucleotides read TGTGCCAGCAGTCCGACTAGCGGACTTCTCTACGAGCAGTACTTC. It is translated as CASSPTSGLLYEQYF.

The chain uses TRBV29-1 and TRBJ2-3; 10 positions match TRBD2. Trimming cost V 6 bases and J 4 bases; bases outside gene matches: 7. Germline V CDR1 and CDR2: SQVTM, ANQGSEA. This CDR3 spans 14 amino acids. DNA for the CDR3: TGCAGCGTGGTTTCCGGGACTAGCGCAGATACGCAGTATTTT. This encodes CSVVSGTSADTQYF.

The chain is built from TRBV18 and TRBJ1-2; 10 nucleotides agree with TRBD1. There are 16 residues in the CDR3. J gave up 0 bases and V 2 bases, and 3 bases lay outside the gene matches. From germline, CDR1 is KGHSH and CDR2 LQKENI. CDR3 nucleotide sequence: TGTGCCAGCTCACCAGACAGGGGGCTTCCTAACTATGGCTACACCTTC. Amino acids: CASSPDRGLPNYGYTF.

The chain joins TRBV19 to TRBJ1-2; possible D gene TRBD1, 5 bases. Germline V gene sequence: CDR1 LNHDA, CDR2 SQIVND (reference sequence). V lost 7 bases and J lost 5, with 11 bases in between. This CDR3 is built from 12 residues. The CDR3 coding sequence is TGTGCCAGTATGGGGGGACTATATGGCTACACCTTC. Translating gives CASMGGLYGYTF.

This clone was picked up a small number of times. The CDR3 bases are TGTGCCAGCAGGGGGACAGACAAAGTAGGCTACACCTTC. It is translated as CASRGTDKVGYTF. The V call is TRBV12-3 or TRBV12-4, the J call TRBJ1-2; 7 bases match TRBD1. There are 13 residues in the CDR3. The V gene end was trimmed by 6 bases and the J gene end by 8 bases; junction bases not matched to a gene: 9.

The CDR3: CASTKNRESTEAFF. In DNA form, the CDR3 reads TGTGCCAGCACCAAGAACAGGGAGAGCACTGAAGCTTTCTTT. The V gene is TRBV7-9, the J gene TRBJ1-1; weak D call: TRBD1 (6 bases). The germline V gene has CDR1 SEHNR and CDR2 FQNEAQ (reference sequence). Trimming took off 7 bases at V and 4 bases at J, with 16 bases between the two ends. The CDR3 covers 14 residues.

The chain links TRBV6-5 to TRBJ1-4; TRBD1 agrees at 9 bases. The CDR3 is 14 amino acids. CDR1 is MNHEY, CDR2 SVGAGI, per germline. The ends lost 6 bases at V and 8 bases at J; junction bases unmatched: 7. The CDR3 DNA follows: TGTGCCAGCAGGACGGACAGGGGAGGAGAAAAACTGTTTTTT. This codes for CASRTDRGGEKLFF.

V usage is TRBV11-2 and J usage is TRBJ1-5; TRBD1 aligns across 8 bases. With V trimmed by 4 bases and J by 9 bases, 5 bases remained unmatched. Germline values: CDR1 SGHAT, CDR2 FQNNGV. The CDR3 runs 13 residues. The CDR3 sequence: CASSSGGEGPQHF. Written as DNA, the CDR3 is TGTGCCAGCAGCTCAGGGGGCGAGGGGCCCCAGCATTTT.

Here the CDR3 DNA reads TGTGCCAGCAGCCCCTACCAACAGGGGAACTATGGCTACACCTTC. Translating gives CASSPYQQGNYGYTF. This rearrangement joins TRBV9 to TRBJ1-2; 7 bases agree with TRBD1. CDR1 and CDR2 (germline): SGDLS, YYNGEE. The CDR3 contains 15 residues. Trimming at V came to 4 bases and at J to 2 bases, leaving 8 bases not matched to a gene.

The chain links TRBV7-2 to TRBJ2-7; the match to TRBD2 covers 9 bases. The CDR3 consists of 15 residues. The germline V gene has CDR1 SGHTA and CDR2 FQGNSA. Trimming took 6 bases from V and 3 from J; bases not matched to a gene: 9. CDR3 coding DNA: TGTGCCAGCAGAGCTAGCGGGGTCCCCATCTACGAGCAGTACTTC. This encodes CASRASGVPIYEQYF.